This T cell receptor beta chain was sequenced in a study of T cells in localized non-small cell lung cancer. Study results and caveats: Greater blood T cell density accompanied longer overall survival. In adjacent lung, a median roughly 62 of the top 100 tumor clones were found.

The CDR3 contains 18 residues. A remark on this clone: Its antigen remains unidentified.

Libraries were prepared by immunoSEQ multiplex PCR; TCRdb keeps only in-frame clonotypes and omits some of them. The repertoire holds 40,000 to 50,000 clones, with roughly 90% as singletons. This TCR was recovered from a female donor of 60 years or more with stage I squamous cell lung carcinoma. The chain uses TRBV21-1 and TRBJ1-5. TRBV21-1 is a recognized pseudogene. This specimen consisted of peripheral blood, obtained before any cancer treatment. The CDR3 DNA is TGTGCCAGCAGCAAAGTGGTGATGGGGTCAGATAGCAATCAGCCCCAGCATTTT. Amino acid sequence: CASSKVVMGSDSNQPQHF.